The following is a T cell receptor beta chain sequence with its context. The CDR3 is made up of 14 amino acids. The germline gives CDR1 MNHNS, CDR2 SASEGT. The germline V and J ends were trimmed by 2 bases and 8 bases, with 15 bases remaining between them. Constant-segment primers were used for 5'RACE, and the resulting TCR alpha and TCR beta cDNA libraries carried sample barcodes and UMIs. TCRdb independently ran MiXCR on the 5' RACE reads; one entry per CDR3 protein. The data contain approximately 300,000 distinct CDR3 sequences, 15% to 20% of them singletons. This sample is part of a study of T-cell memory formation after mild COVID-19.

Material: PBMCs or a T cell subset sorted from them (not recorded which). This rearrangement joins TRBV6-1 to TRBJ1-2, with a possible D match to TRBD1 (5 bases). The receptor's source is a man in his late teens or twenties who had mild COVID-19 (a few samples of this study predate the infection). Cell type and time point are not known. CDR3 protein: CASSEPAPGRGYTF. The CDR3 bases are TGTGCCAGCAGTGAACCTGCTCCGGGGCGAGGCTACACCTTC.